This T cell receptor (beta chain) stems from a study of blood T cell repertoires in COVID-19 (TCRdb year 2020). For the wider study: The collaborator samples originated in the United States, Italy and Spain and spanned the acute and convalescent phases of COVID-19. The material from the prospective study consisted of cDNA or gDNA derived from T cells, B-cell-depleted T cells, or PBMCs. Subjects who had been exposed to COVID-19, were actively infected with it, or had recovered from it provided the deeply sampled blood TCRbeta repertoires that made up the dataset. A freely available public database, intended as a resource for researchers studying the immune response to SARS-CoV-2, is where the repertoires were released. Samples were obtained from the ongoing ImmuneRACE study (first 160 participants) and from 1,200 or so subjects provided by 6 global collaborators. The sample metadata nearly always contained a de-identified subject ID, COVID-19 status, age in years and sex. Where HLA class I and class II types were available, the types were taken from metadata supplied by the sample provider, not from assay-based typing. The paper's findings and limits, for the study overall: Clinical and demographic metadata were provided uncurated, with the amount varying by source and participant.

A word on this clone: Its antigen is not yet known. No base-level quality is on record; no much larger clone is a single base apart.

The germline V gene (reference sequence) specifies LGHDT as CDR1 and YNNKEL as CDR2. Including cysteine and phenylalanine, the CDR3 has 14 amino acids. The DNA shown is the 42-base CDR3, in frame from base 1. The V and J ends are trimmed by 1 base and 1 base, leaving 4 bases between them. The immunoSEQ Assay, a bias-controlled multiplex PCR, was used to amplify TCRbeta CDR3 regions from genomic DNA. The source study handled its data this way. The number of nucleated cells in each sample was estimated by amplification of reference gene primers within the assay. To quantify the absolute abundance of each unique TCRbeta CDR3 rearrangement, sequence reads were collapsed and filtered. For each sample, productive Simpson clonality was calculated as the square root of Simpson's diversity index over productive rearrangements. TCRdb re-hosts the immuneACCESS table, in-frame sequences only. Its copies lack some clones; in the studies checked, an unresolved V gene accounts for under half of them, and the cause for the rest is not known. The DNA gave D and trimming, while V, J and clone size come from that table. The sample table lists tens of thousands of clones, approximately 78% of them with a count of one. Of the sample, approximately 4% is held by the ten largest clones.

In the prospective study, participants were about 18 to 100 years old, resided in about 25 geographic areas of the United States, and were enrolled through a virtual design. In the prospective study, cohorts were assigned on the basis of participant-reported clinical history obtained from a screening survey and a study questionnaire. In the prospective study, mobile phlebotomists collected whole blood, serum and a nasopharyngeal or oropharyngeal swab from each participant. Additional blood draws and questionnaires over an approximately two-month period could optionally be provided by prospective study participants. Prospective study blood samples were shipped either frozen or at room temperature before DNA extraction.

The receptor was isolated from a woman aged 40 to 55 with acute COVID-19. Sample: PBMCs or T cells enriched from blood (not recorded which). The rearrangement joined TRBV3-1 (or the pseudogene TRBV3-2) to TRBJ2-2, with the D segment identity uncertain. The CDR3 protein sequence reads: CASSQAGNTGELFF. The DNA sequence reads TGTGCCAGCAGCCAAGCAGGGAACACCGGGGAGCTGTTTTTT.